This is a list of T cell receptor beta chains from one sample in a study of T cell responses to AZD1222 COVID-19 vaccine. TCRdb's copy holds only in-frame clones and misses some; the assay was immunoSEQ multiplex PCR. The data hold over 80,000 clones, with 80% to 90% observed a single time. The sample was peripheral blood, taken on day 0 of AZD1222 vaccination. These TCRs come from an adult in good health. Both conserved end residues are part of each CDR3. D genes are given only for firm matches.

V gene: TRBV15; D gene: .; CDR3 protein: CATSREGIFSETLDQPQHF
V gene: TRBV2; D gene: TRBD2; CDR3 protein: CASSVRLAGARADTQYF
V gene: TRBV6-5; D gene: TRBD2; CDR3 protein: CASSPRRGDEQYF
V gene: TRBV7-9; D gene: .; CDR3 protein: CASSPHQGAGERTDTQYF
V gene: TRBV29-1; D gene: TRBD1; CDR3 protein: CSGQGAYGGYTF
V gene: TRBV18; D gene: TRBD1; CDR3 protein: CATTLGQGGNTEAFF
V gene: TRBV24-1; D gene: TRBD2; CDR3 protein: CATSDLTSGSITDTQYF
V gene: TRBV28; D gene: TRBD1; CDR3 protein: CASRNLRTGNTEAFF
V gene: TRBV27; D gene: TRBD2; CDR3 protein: CASSLTAGVMYEQYF
V gene: TRBV4-2; D gene: .; CDR3 protein: CASSQEGRGANTGELFF
V gene: TRBV19; D gene: .; CDR3 protein: CASSPLGLSFTGELFF
V gene: TRBV7-9; D gene: .; CDR3 protein: CASSPRSQSNEKLFF
V gene: TRBV27; D gene: TRBD2; CDR3 protein: CASSKREISGELFF
V gene: TRBV6-2/TRBV6-3; D gene: .; CDR3 protein: CASSYSAAVNTEAFF
V gene: TRBV7-2; D gene: TRBD2; CDR3 protein: CASSFARSGSSYEQYF
V gene: TRBV5-1; D gene: .; CDR3 protein: CASSLGDSGYGYTF
V gene: TRBV6-1; D gene: .; CDR3 protein: CASSEGRASYGYTF
V gene: TRBV7-2; D gene: TRBD2; CDR3 protein: CASSLKGIGAGGGTDTQYF